This T cell receptor beta chain stems from a study of shared clonotypes between healthy human individuals (dated by TCRdb to 2018 to 2020). Looking at the study overall: A few men and two women, aged 18 to 49 years, made up the cohort. For each donor, three plates each were used for CD4 naive and CD4 memory, two plates were used for CD8 naive, and one plate was used for CD8 memory. Blood TCR repertoires of several healthy adults were deeply sequenced to estimate repertoire size and the extent of clonotype sharing between individuals. Libraries were prepared and TCR repertoires were sequenced by different laboratories using diverse techniques, in order to increase sequencing depth and limit assay-specific biases. Each donor's leukapheresis produced roughly between roughly 0.85 and 9.5 billion PBMCs.

As regards this clone: No cognate antigen has been identified for it. It has no much larger one-base neighbor in the sample; base qualities were not kept.

The V end loses 2 bases and the J end loses 4 bases, and a stretch of 14 bases separates them. Sequences MNHEY (CDR1) and SMNVEV (CDR2) are obtained from the germline V gene (reference sequence). Measured from the cysteine to the phenylalanine, the CDR3 is 15 residues long. The retained sequence is limited to the CDR3, 45 bases, with the frame set at the first base. CD8 naive samples were CD45RO-negative cells positively selected for CCR7, giving a CD45RA+CCR7+ population that excluded TemRA cells. The donors were healthy, HIV-negative adults who had no recently reported acute infections or vaccinations. Only Caucasian adults living in Nashville, Tennessee, USA were represented among the donors. Blood was obtained by leukapheresis, after which PBMCs were separated by Ficoll-Histopaque density gradient centrifugation and cryopreserved in liquid nitrogen vapor phase. Analytical flow cytometry was used to check the purity and quantity of every magnetically sorted T cell population. Genomic DNA was isolated from each sorted fraction and quantified by UV absorbance on a Nanodrop 2000c.

Using the deep immunoSEQ assay, multiplex PCR amplified TCR CDR3 regions from genomic DNA. Genomic DNA extracted from each cell subset was distributed evenly over all wells of several immunoSEQ 96-well plates, and each plate served as one replicate. For sorted subsets, each replicate PCR was loaded with approximately 190 ng genomic DNA, equivalent to 30,000 to 35,000 T cell genomes. The purified libraries were quantified using a Qubit 3.0 fluorometer, sized with a Bioanalyzer 2100, and then quantified again using the KAPA Library Quantification kit. A separate single-read 150-cycle Illumina NextSeq 550 flow cell was used to sequence each immunoSEQ 96-well plate. In the authors' own workflow: Because the immunoSEQ output held only junctional sequences and lacked quality scores, the filtering could not match the filtering applied to full-length reads. To assign V/J genes and CDR3, sequences were annotated against IMGT germline references using PyIR, a Python wrapper for IgBLAST v1.9. Reads were removed for weak V/J assignments (E-value above 1e-6), missing CDR3, stop codons, out-of-frame junctions, or ambiguous translated residues. V3J clonotypes were defined as sequences sharing the same inferred V gene, J gene, and CDR3 amino acid sequence. Percentage overlap between repertoires was calculated by dividing the number of shared unique clonotypes by the size of the smaller repertoire. Richness of each repertoire was evaluated using RTK rarefaction, the Chao1 estimator, and Recon v2.1 estimates of unobserved clonotypes. Generation probabilities for all TCRbeta clonotypes obtained by the gDNA method from a handful of donors were computed using OLGA. In its TCRdb copy, this immuneACCESS table keeps in-frame sequences only and misses some clones. Where compared with another copy, unresolved V genes explain less than half of these, and the others have no known cause. The V and J calls and clone size come from that table; D and trimming were worked out from the DNA. In all, the sample holds roughly 2 million clones, and approximately 95% of those were seen once. Jointly, the top ten make up around 1.1% of the sample.

The full study reports these points: Even with the large sequencing depth, rarefaction of the sorted-subset datasets indicated that sequencing was incomplete. Because the study included only a small number of donors, the genetic and exposure-history diversity represented was limited. Naive subsets generally had larger estimated clonotype richness than memory subsets. Across four donors, approximately 4.6% of naive CD4, more than 3% of naive CD8, around 2.1% of memory CD4, and under 0.45% of memory CD8 clonotypes were shared. Sampling was restricted to blood, and TCR repertoires in tissue are likely to differ from TCR repertoires in blood. Compared with non-shared clonotypes, the clonotypes found in all four sorted-subset donors had higher generation probabilities. Based on pairwise subsampling, the degree of clonotype sharing among donors was expected to be affected by sequencing depth.

The chain links TRBV27 with TRBJ1-2; TRBD1 could be the D gene, as 5 bases match. This receptor was taken from a man aged 18-30 years in good health. The sequenced sample consisted of naive CD8+ T cells sorted from blood. The cell subset or site label of this sample denotes: CD45RA+CCR7+. The nucleotide sequence is given as TGTGCCAGCAGTTTAGTGGGGGGTCCCGCCTATGGCTACACCTTC. Its product reads: CASSLVGGPAYGYTF.